The rows below give T cell receptor beta chains drawn from one sample of a study of T cells after yellow fever vaccination. Each CDR3 protein is one row after TCRdb ran MiXCR on the 5' RACE reads. Among about 150,000 distinct CDR3 sequences, under 8% were seen once, and the ten largest hold approximately 0.67%. Specimen: CD4+ T cells sorted from PBMCs, collected 10 days after the yellow fever booster vaccination. The receptors come from a man aged 25-40 years who received the YFV17D yellow fever vaccine. The CDR3 runs from the conserved cysteine through the conserved F or W.

TRBV20-1	CSARGQTGPPYEQYF
TRBV19	CASSIAGKAPNEQFF
TRBV18	CASSLSLALSTDTQYF
TRBV4-3	CASAPGWAENIQYF
TRBV5-6	CASSLEREGPQHF
TRBV7-2	CASSLDPFAYEQYF
TRBV29-1	CSTTGTAPYNEQFF
TRBV6-2/TRBV6-3	CASSYYGDRELWPQHF
TRBV25-1	CASGKDMGTHEQYF
TRBV6-5	CASSYSGASGSTSYNEQFF
TRBV28	CASSFPGTSRLRAYYEQYF
TRBV12-3/TRBV12-4	CASSPRVAEQYF
TRBV6-6	CASSSRQGIYTGELFF
TRBV5-1	CASSPGYRSPTGELFF
TRBV7-2	CASSPLTAQETQYF
TRBV2	CASRYAPSRDTEAFF
TRBV5-1	CASSSRDRGIYEQFF
TRBV5-1	CASSLGVATGELFF
TRBV7-2	CASSLGGGFSREQFF
TRBV9	CASSVLAGGFNEQFF
TRBV4-2	CASSQDLGPGGSPLHF
TRBV5-1	CASSDRDRALYTQYF
TRBV6-2/TRBV6-3	CASSRATSSPYNEQFF
TRBV25-1	CASSEFGGRDKNIQYF
TRBV20-1	CSASGIGGELFF
TRBV6-2/TRBV6-3	CASSPATTGLNGPQHF
TRBV20-1	CSANAPGQNYNEQFF
TRBV20-1	CSARTSNNSPLHF
TRBV20-1	CSARVRTGDPQETQYF
TRBV7-7	CASSLDPLHTQYF